Included here is one T cell receptor (beta chain) sequence, with context. Participant reports of clinical history set cohort assignment. The data derive from a study of blood T cell repertoires in COVID-19. Study-level information: The samples span acute and convalescent COVID-19 from the United States, Italy and Spain.

The repertoire was sequenced with immunoSEQ multiplex PCR; TCRdb's copy has only in-frame clones and lacks some. Of 280,000 or so clones listed, about 90% were seen once; the top ten hold 2.9%. The ends lost 1 base at V and 0 bases at J; junction bases unmatched: 1. This CDR3 has 14 amino acids. Germline assignment: CDR1 SGHRS and CDR2 YFSETQ. This TCR was sampled from a woman in her fifties or sixties who had been exposed to COVID-19. The chain employs TRBV5-1 and TRBJ2-7, with 7 bases identical to TRBD1. Input material: PBMCs or T cells enriched from blood (not recorded which). The CDR3 sequence is CASSLNRGSYEQYF. The CDR3 nucleotides are TGCGCCAGCAGCTTGAACAGGGGCTCCTACGAGCAGTACTTC. The full variable domain, in which reference TRBV5-1 and TRBJ2-7 provide the parts outside the CDR3, is KAGVTQTPRYLIKTRGQQVTLSCSPISGHRSVSWYQQTPGQGLQFLFEYFSETQRNKGNFPGRFSGRQFSNSRSEMNVSTLELGDSALYLCASSLNRGSYEQYFGPGTRLTVT.